Following are 13 T cell receptor beta chains from one sample sequenced in a study of blood T cell repertoires in COVID-19. Profiled with immunoSEQ multiplex PCR; TCRdb holds only in-frame clones, not every one. The sample includes some 57,000 clones, roughly four fifths of them seen just once. The sample consisted of peripheral blood. The receptor set was obtained from a man of 80 years or more with COVID-19, enrolled during active disease.

The chain has TRBV28 and TRBJ2-1; no clear D gene. Germline-derived CDR1 and CDR2 are MDHEN and SYDVKM. Trimming stripped 5 bases from V and 9 bases from J, with 11 bases between. This CDR3 region has 12 residues. CDR3 loop: CASSLTRFEQFF. The DNA for the CDR3 is TGTGCCAGCAGTCTGACAAGGTTTGAGCAGTTCTTC.

The gene calls are TRBV5-6 and TRBJ2-3; the D gene is possibly TRBD2 (6 bases). V lost 4 bases to trimming and J lost 6 bases, with 15 bases between them. CDR1 and CDR2 from the germline V gene are SGHDT and YYEEEE. The CDR3 spans 14 residues. DNA of the CDR3: TGTGCCAGCAGCGGAGGGGCCCCTGGGGATACGCAGTATTTT. It is translated as CASSGGAPGDTQYF.

The chain is built from TRBV4-1 and TRBJ1-4; 9 nucleotides line up with TRBD1. Trimming took 4 bases from V and 0 from J; bases not matched to a gene: 12. This CDR3 spans 19 amino acids. Germline loops: CDR1 MGHRA, CDR2 YSYEKL. The DNA for the CDR3 is TGCGCCAGCAGCCCCCACAGGGGGCCAGACCTTGCAACTAATGAAAAACTGTTTTTT. Translation gives CASSPHRGPDLATNEKLFF.

This chain links TRBV4-1 with TRBJ2-3; no definite D call. This CDR3 contains 16 residues. CDR1 MGHRA and CDR2 YSYEKL come from the germline V gene. The V and J ends lost 0 bases and 0 bases respectively, with 10 bases between them. The CDR3 spells CASSQDPPTSTDTQYF. In DNA, the CDR3 is TGCGCCAGCAGCCAAGATCCCCCTACTAGCACAGATACGCAGTATTTT.

This clone was recorded once. CDR3 in DNA: TGTGCCAGCAGCCCATCAGGGTCCACAGATACGCAGTATTTT. Translating it yields CASSPSGSTDTQYF. The chain joins TRBV28 to TRBJ2-3; possible D gene TRBD1, 5 bases. This CDR3 has 14 residues. Trimming stripped 6 bases from V and 2 bases from J, with 12 bases between. The germline V gene has CDR1 MDHEN and CDR2 SYDVKM. Variable domain in full (rest from reference TRBV28 and TRBJ2-3): DVKVTQSSRYLVKRTGEKVFLECVQDMDHENMFWYRQDPGLGLRLIYFSYDVKMKEKGDIPEGYSVSREKKERFSLILESASTNQTSMYLCASSPSGSTDTQYFGPGTRLTVL.

The gene calls are TRBV24-1 and TRBJ2-5; TRBD1 is a possible D gene (5 bases). With 3 bases removed from V and 2 bases from J, the gap between germline ends came to 9 bases. The CDR3 is 14 residues long. Germline values: CDR1 KGHDR, CDR2 SFDVKD. DNA of the CDR3: TGTGCCACCAGTGATACAGACAGTCAAGAGACCCAGTACTTC. Amino acids: CATSDTDSQETQYF.

This clone was detected once. The chain couples TRBV19 to TRBJ1-5; TRBD1 is a possible D gene (5 bases). The CDR3 contains 19 residues. Trimming took off 4 bases at V and 2 bases at J, with 24 bases between the two ends. Germline V gene data show CDR1 as LNHDA and CDR2 as SQIVND (reference sequence). The CDR3 reads CASSTGGGLGFEGNQPQHF. The CDR3 coding sequence is TGTGCCAGTAGTACCGGCGGGGGATTGGGTTTTGAAGGCAATCAGCCCCAGCATTTT.

This rearrangement joins TRBV30 to TRBJ1-4; 7 bases are shared with TRBD1. The CDR3 runs 15 residues. The germline V gene has CDR1 GTSNPN and CDR2 SVGIG (reference sequence). Unmatched junction bases numbered 4, after V lost 3 bases and J lost 0 bases. The CDR3 reads CAWSGQDSTNEKLFF. CDR3 in DNA: TGTGCCTGGAGCGGACAGGACTCAACTAATGAAAAACTGTTTTTT.

The count of this clone is one. The V call is TRBV4-1, the J call TRBJ2-3; no firm D call. V was cut by 8 bases and J by 1 base, with 10 bases left in between. This CDR3 is 13 amino acids long. Germline values: CDR1 MGHRA, CDR2 YSYEKL. The CDR3 DNA follows: TGCGCCAGCCGAGATCACCGCACAGATACGCAGTATTTT. Translated, it gives CASRDHRTDTQYF.

This chain joins TRBV5-8 and TRBJ1-2, with D maybe TRBD1 (5 bases). Trimming removed 4 bases from V and 7 bases from J, with 29 bases in between. This CDR3 is 18 amino acids long. CDR1 is SGHTS, CDR2 YDEGEE, per germline. The CDR3 region has the DNA TGTGCCAGCAGCCCCGAGGTGGCAGGGTACTCAAGCGCAGGTGGCTACACCTTC. Protein product: CASSPEVAGYSSAGGYTF. The full variable domain, completed using reference TRBV5-8 and TRBJ1-2, is EAGVTQSPTHLIKTRGQQATLRCSPISGHTSVYWYQQALGLGLQFLLWYDEGEERNRGNFPPRFSGRQFPNYSSELNVNALELEDSALYLCASSPEVAGYSSAGGYTFGSGTRLTVV.

The chain links TRBV7-2 to TRBJ2-1; D gene unclear. Germline assignment: CDR1 SGHTA and CDR2 FQGNSA. The V end lost 8 bases, the J end lost 4 bases, and 27 bases lay between the germline ends. CDR3 length equals 18 residues. CDR3 in amino acids: CASSLEALAALTYNEQFF. The CDR3 DNA reads as TGTGCCAGCTCGCTAGAGGCCTTAGCAGCCCTTACATACAATGAGCAGTTCTTC.

This chain uses TRBV3-1 (or the pseudogene TRBV3-2) with TRBJ1-2, with D unresolved. This CDR3 has 12 amino acids. The germline gives CDR1 LGHDT, CDR2 YNNKEL (reference sequence). V was shortened by 4 bases and J by 3 bases, with 6 bases between the two germline ends. CDR3 protein: CASSRGDYGYTF. The CDR3 DNA follows: TGTGCCAGCAGCCGGGGAGACTATGGCTACACCTTC.

The chain uses TRBV20-1 and TRBJ1-2, with no clear D. Germline CDR1 reads DFQATT; CDR2 reads SNEGSKA (reference sequence). Trimming left V 5 bases short and J 8 bases short, with 12 bases between. The CDR3 runs to 11 residues. CDR3 nucleotide sequence: TGCAGTGCTTACTCGGCAGGAGGCTACACCTTC. Its translation: CSAYSAGGYTF.